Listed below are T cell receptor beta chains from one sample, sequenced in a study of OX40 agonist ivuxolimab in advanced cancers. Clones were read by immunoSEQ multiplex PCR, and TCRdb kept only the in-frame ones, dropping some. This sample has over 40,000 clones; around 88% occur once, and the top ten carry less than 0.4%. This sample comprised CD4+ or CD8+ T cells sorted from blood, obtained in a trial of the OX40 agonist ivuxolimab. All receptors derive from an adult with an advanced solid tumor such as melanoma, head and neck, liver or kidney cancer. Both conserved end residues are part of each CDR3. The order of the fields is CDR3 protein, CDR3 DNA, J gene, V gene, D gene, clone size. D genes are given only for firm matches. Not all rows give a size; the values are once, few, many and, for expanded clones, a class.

CASSSTGGMNTGELFF | TGTGCCAGTAGTTCTACAGGGGGTATGAACACCGGGGAGCTGTTTTTT | TRBJ2-2 | TRBV19 | TRBD1 | NA
CTGAKGDYGYTF | TGTACAGGGGCCAAAGGGGACTATGGCTACACCTTC | TRBJ1-2 | TRBV2 | TRBD1 | NA
CASSLVDWTSGSSYNEQFF | TGTGCCAGCAGCTTAGTTGACTGGACTAGCGGGAGCTCCTACAATGAGCAGTTCTTC | TRBJ2-1 | TRBV7-6 | TRBD2 | NA
CASRPYGTSRYYEQYF | TGTGCCAGCAGACCTTACGGGACATCGAGATACTACGAGCAGTACTTC | TRBJ2-7 | TRBV13 | NA | NA
CASSLFGRSTGELFF | TGTGCCAGCAGCTTGTTCGGGAGGAGCACCGGGGAGCTGTTTTTT | TRBJ2-2 | TRBV5-4 | TRBD2 | NA
CASSLDRGGGNTIYF | TGTGCCAGCAGCTTAGACAGGGGTGGTGGAAACACCATATATTTT | TRBJ1-3 | TRBV7-2 | TRBD1 | NA
CASKQGRDTGELFF | TGTGCCAGCAAACAGGGAAGGGACACCGGGGAGCTGTTTTTT | TRBJ2-2 | TRBV18 | NA | NA
CATFPGGGTIYF | TGTGCCACTTTTCCGGGGGGCGGCACCATATATTTT | TRBJ1-3 | TRBV30 | NA | NA
CASSYSTSYNSPLHF | TGTGCCAGCAGTTACTCCACCTCCTATAATTCACCCCTCCACTTT | TRBJ1-6 | TRBV6-5 | NA | NA
CASRPRGAQNIQYF | TGTGCCAGCAGACCCCGTGGAGCCCAAAACATTCAGTACTTC | TRBJ2-4 | TRBV6-5 | NA | NA
CASNRGSYDQPQHF | TGTGCCAGCAACAGGGGATCGTACGATCAGCCCCAGCATTTT | TRBJ1-5 | TRBV6-6 | TRBD1 | few
CSVAGLGGTGELFF | TGCAGCGTCGCCGGACTAGGGGGGACCGGGGAGCTGTTTTTT | TRBJ2-2 | TRBV29-1 | NA | NA
CASSSAGTDLNYTF | TGTGCCAGCAGCTCCGCCGGGACAGACCTGAACTACACCTTC | TRBJ1-2 | TRBV9 | TRBD1 | NA
CASSLGTGSSGNTIYF | TGCGCCAGCAGCTTGGGGACAGGCAGCTCTGGAAACACCATATATTTT | TRBJ1-3 | TRBV5-1 | TRBD1 | NA
CASSPEGTSGGDTQYF | TGCGCCAGCAGCCCGGAGGGGACTAGCGGGGGGGATACGCAGTATTTT | TRBJ2-3 | TRBV5-1 | TRBD2 | NA
CASRAWGREEDEKLFF | TGTGCCAGCAGAGCCTGGGGCAGGGAAGAGGATGAAAAACTGTTTTTT | TRBJ1-4 | TRBV28 | NA | NA
CASSPSRPLGTDTQYF | TGTGCCAGCAGCCCTAGCCGACCGCTGGGCACAGATACGCAGTATTTT | TRBJ2-3 | TRBV7-8 | NA | once
CASSLDLAGYNEQFF | TGTGCCAGCAGCTTGGACCTAGCGGGGTACAATGAGCAGTTCTTC | TRBJ2-1 | TRBV5-4 | TRBD2 | NA
CASSQERVDRGHIGELFF | TGCGCCAGCAGCCAAGAAAGGGTCGACAGGGGGCATATCGGGGAGCTGTTTTTT | TRBJ2-2 | TRBV4-1 | TRBD1 | NA
CASRSGGDTQYF | TGTGCCAGTAGATCTGGGGGAGATACGCAGTATTTT | TRBJ2-3 | TRBV19 | NA | NA
CASSSRRDGYTF | TGTGCCAGCAGCTCCCGACGGGATGGCTACACCTTC | TRBJ1-2 | TRBV7-9 | NA | NA
CASSVALGTRGAFF | TGTGCCAGCAGCGTAGCCTTAGGGACCCGCGGAGCTTTCTTT | TRBJ1-1 | TRBV9 | NA | NA
CASSEDGRGNEKLFF | TGTGCCAGCAGCGAGGACGGTCGGGGGAATGAAAAACTGTTTTTT | TRBJ1-4 | TRBV5-6 | NA | NA
CASSQEEVGTDTQYF | TGCGCCAGCAGCCAAGAGGAGGTCGGCACAGATACGCAGTATTTT | TRBJ2-3 | TRBV4-1 | NA | NA
CAWGTGESNQPQHF | TGTGCCTGGGGGACAGGGGAGAGCAATCAGCCCCAGCATTTT | TRBJ1-5 | TRBV30 | TRBD1 | NA
CASSELHDEQYF | TGTGCCAGCAGTGAACTCCACGACGAGCAGTACTTC | TRBJ2-7 | TRBV6-1 | NA | NA
CASSNGGEKLFF | TGTGCCAGCAGTAACGGAGGCGAAAAACTGTTTTTT | TRBJ1-4 | TRBV6-5 | NA | NA
CAWSTAGVSSYNEQFF | TGTGCCTGGAGTACAGCGGGAGTAAGCTCCTACAATGAGCAGTTCTTC | TRBJ2-1 | TRBV30 | TRBD2 | NA
CASSVIAGFGEQYF | TGTGCCAGCAGCGTAATAGCGGGGTTCGGGGAGCAGTACTTC | TRBJ2-7 | TRBV9 | TRBD2 | NA
CASRPPTSGYNEQFF | TGTGCCAGCAGACCACCGACTAGCGGGTACAATGAGCAGTTCTTC | TRBJ2-1 | TRBV6-5 | TRBD2 | once
CASSLDLGGGYGYTF | TGTGCCAGCAGCTTAGATTTGGGAGGTGGCTATGGCTACACCTTC | TRBJ1-2 | TRBV11-2 | NA | NA
CASSHRGSGYF | TGTGCCAGCAGTCACCGAGGCTCGGGGTACTTC | TRBJ2-7 | TRBV6-6 | NA | NA
CASSQTGGEDQPQHF | TGTGCCAGCAGCCAAACAGGGGGCGAAGACCAGCCCCAGCATTTT | TRBJ1-5 | TRBV7-9 | TRBD1 | NA
CASSLTGGSGNEKLFF | TGTGCCAGCAGCTTAACAGGGGGCAGTGGTAATGAAAAACTGTTTTTT | TRBJ1-4 | TRBV7-9 | TRBD1 | once
CASSEGMASGSTEQFF | TGTGCCAGCAGTGAAGGTATGGCTAGCGGGAGTACTGAGCAGTTCTTC | TRBJ2-1 | TRBV6-1 | TRBD2 | NA
CASSEALGRFYGYTF | TGTGCCAGCAGTGAAGCGCTTGGCAGATTCTATGGCTACACCTTC | TRBJ1-2 | TRBV2 | NA | NA
CASSPWDRDSPISYNEQFF | TGTGCCAGCAGCCCGTGGGACAGGGACTCTCCCATCTCCTACAATGAGCAGTTCTTC | TRBJ2-1 | TRBV7-6 | TRBD1 | NA
CAWSPWGGAVTDTQYF | TGTGCCTGGTCCCCCTGGGGGGGGGCAGTCACAGATACGCAGTATTTT | TRBJ2-3 | TRBV30 | NA | NA
CASTPGTIYNEQFF | TGTGCCAGCACCCCCGGGACTATTTACAATGAGCAGTTCTTC | TRBJ2-1 | TRBV2 | TRBD2 | NA
CASSMRTDSYNEQFF | TGTGCCAGTAGTATGAGGACCGACTCCTACAATGAGCAGTTCTTC | TRBJ2-1 | TRBV19 | NA | NA
CASRLDRGSNYGYTF | TGTGCCAGCAGGCTGGACAGGGGGTCTAACTATGGCTACACCTTC | TRBJ1-2 | TRBV6-5 | TRBD1 | once
CATSSIQGAWQPQHF | TGTGCCACCAGCAGCATACAGGGGGCATGGCAGCCCCAGCATTTT | TRBJ1-5 | TRBV15 | TRBD1 | once
CASRHRQETQYF | TGTGCCAGTAGACACCGCCAAGAGACCCAGTACTTC | TRBJ2-5 | TRBV2 | NA | NA
CASSEGVVVETQYF | TGTGCCAGCAGTGAGGGGGTGGTAGTAGAGACCCAGTACTTC | TRBJ2-5 | TRBV2 | NA | NA
CASSQEIGGSYGYTF | TGCGCCAGCAGCCAAGAAATCGGGGGCTCCTATGGCTACACCTTC | TRBJ1-2 | TRBV4-3 | NA | NA
CASSRAGFSKPGQGSPYEQYF | TGTGCCAGCAGCCGTGCCGGGTTTTCTAAACCGGGACAGGGCTCACCCTACGAGCAGTACTTC | TRBJ2-7 | TRBV14 | TRBD1 | NA
CASSRPGLVTGNTIYF | TGTGCCAGCAGCCGACCGGGACTCGTAACTGGAAACACCATATATTTT | TRBJ1-3 | TRBV14 | NA | NA